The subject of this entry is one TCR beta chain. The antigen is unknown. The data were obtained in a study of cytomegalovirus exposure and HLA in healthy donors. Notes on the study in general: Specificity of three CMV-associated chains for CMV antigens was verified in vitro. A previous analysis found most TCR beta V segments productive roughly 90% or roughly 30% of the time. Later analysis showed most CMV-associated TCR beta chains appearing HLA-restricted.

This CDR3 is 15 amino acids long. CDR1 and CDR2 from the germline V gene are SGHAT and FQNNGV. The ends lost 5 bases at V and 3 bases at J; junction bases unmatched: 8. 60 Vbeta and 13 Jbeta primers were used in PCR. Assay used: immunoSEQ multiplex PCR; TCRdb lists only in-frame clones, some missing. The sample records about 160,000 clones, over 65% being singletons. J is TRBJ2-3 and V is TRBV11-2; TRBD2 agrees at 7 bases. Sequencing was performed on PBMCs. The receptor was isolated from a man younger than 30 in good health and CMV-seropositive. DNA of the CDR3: TGTGCCAGCAGCCCTCCCAGCGGGGATACAGATACGCAGTATTTT. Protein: CASSPPSGDTDTQYF.